This TCR beta chain is drawn from a study of blood T cell repertoires in COVID-19 (dated by TCRdb to the early 2020s). Regarding the study in general: Collaborator samples came from the United States, Italy and Spain and covered acute and convalescent phases of COVID-19. The repertoires were made available in a free public database intended to serve as a resource for research on the immune response to SARS-CoV-2. Where available, HLA class I and class II types were taken from metadata supplied by the sample provider and were not determined by assay-based typing. Sample metadata almost always included a de-identified subject ID, COVID-19 status, age in years and sex. The dataset comprised deeply sampled blood TCRbeta repertoires from subjects exposed to, actively infected with, or recovered from COVID-19. The material from the prospective study consisted of cDNA or gDNA derived from T cells, B-cell-depleted T cells, or PBMCs. Samples were obtained from the ongoing ImmuneRACE study (first 160 participants) and from approximately 1,200 subjects provided by 6 global collaborators.

Remarks on this clone: Its antigen remains unidentified. No quality values exist for individual bases; no much larger clone is one base distant.

Each collaborating institution followed its own protocols to collect whole blood in K2EDTA tubes. Collaborator samples were shipped for TCRbeta analysis as frozen whole blood, isolated PBMCs, or DNA extracted from either sample type. The immunoSEQ Assay, a bias-controlled multiplex PCR, was used to amplify TCRbeta CDR3 regions from genomic DNA. The paper's processing steps were these. Within the assay, amplification of reference gene primers was used to estimate how many nucleated cells each sample contained. Sequence reads were collapsed and filtered to measure the absolute abundance of every unique TCRbeta CDR3 rearrangement. For each sample, productive Simpson clonality was calculated as the square root of Simpson's diversity index across productive rearrangements. TCRdb carries this immuneACCESS record with in-frame sequences only. Its versions omit some clonotypes, under half of them owing to an unresolved V gene in the studies checked, with the rest unexplained. V, J and clone size derive from that table, while D and trimming were established from the DNA sequence. Across this sample there are about 120,000 clones, with more than 65% seen only once. Roughly 2.2% of the sample belongs to the ten largest clones.

The germline V and J ends show losses of 3 bases and 9 bases respectively, and no gene match explains 4 bases of the junction. Sequences SNHLY (CDR1) and FYNNEI (CDR2) are obtained from the germline V gene. The CDR3 has 13 amino acids, counting the end cysteine and phenylalanine. This entry keeps only the CDR3 DNA: 39 bases, framed from base 1. What the work shows at the level of the full study, not this receptor alone: The quantity of clinical and demographic metadata differed by source and by participant and was supplied without curation.

The sequencing sample was made of peripheral blood. The sequence joins TRBV2 to TRBJ2-2; a stretch of 7 junction bases matches TRBD1. This clonotype was sampled from a woman aged 70-85 years with acute or convalescent COVID-19. The CDR3 here reads CASSDTGARELFF. The DNA is TGTGCCAGCAGTGATACAGGGGCTAGGGAGCTGTTTTTT.